The entry below describes one TCR beta chain. The data derive from a study of blood T cell repertoires in COVID-19. The germline V and J ends were trimmed by 3 bases and 7 bases, with 10 bases remaining between them. Germline loops: CDR1 SNHLY, CDR2 FYNNEI. The CDR3 is 13 amino acids. Generated by immunoSEQ multiplex PCR, the TCRdb table keeps only in-frame clones and is missing some. The table includes 250,000 to 300,000 clones, about 86% detected once. The sequenced sample was peripheral blood. The chain combines TRBV2 with TRBJ1-5, with TRBD1 as a possible D gene (6 bases). The receptor's source is a man at least 80 years old with acute or convalescent COVID-19. In DNA, the CDR3 is TGTGCCAGCAGTGAGGACAGAGAACAGCCCCAGCATTTT. Its protein is CASSEDREQPQHF.